The present entry profiles one T cell receptor (beta chain) with its context. Trimming cost V 4 bases and J 2 bases; bases outside gene matches: 4. The length of the CDR3 is 14 residues. The germline V gene has CDR1 SGHAT and CDR2 FQNNGV. Original processing methods: Amplification from reference gene primers served as the basis for estimated nucleated cell counts. TCRdb's table, derived via immunoSEQ multiplex PCR, lists solely in-frame clones and lacks some. The V and J calls and clone size are taken from that table; D and trimming were inferred from the DNA. The sample lists 200,000 to 250,000 clones; nearly 90% were seen once. This sample is part of a study of blood T cell repertoires in COVID-19. Study background: Samples representing acute and convalescent COVID-19 were sourced from the United States, Italy and Spain. PBMCs, B-cell-depleted T cells, or T cells were the source of the cDNA or gDNA that made up the material.

Sample: peripheral blood. The rearrangement joins TRBV11-2 to TRBJ2-7; 8 bases agree with TRBD2. The source is a woman in her forties who had recovered from COVID-19. In DNA, the CDR3 is TGTGCCAGCAGCTCCTTAGCGGGAACCTACGAGCAGTACTTC. The encoded protein is CASSSLAGTYEQYF.